The 18 T cell receptor beta chains reported below all come from one sample, sequenced in a study of regulatory T cells in long-lasting Graves disease. Building of the TCR beta libraries involved iRepertoire HTBI primers and Arm-PCR of CDR3 regions. TCRdb ran MiXCR on the multiplex PCR reads and lists one entry per CDR3 protein. The profile shows about 450,000 distinct CDR3 sequences, about 17% of them singletons. The time point is: newly diagnosed GD, antithyroid drugs for less than 3 months. Isolated PBMC RNA provided the starting material for the TCR library. This sample also appeared in a second study, on T cells in Graves' hyperthyroidism and ophthalmopathy.

The starting material was peripheral blood mononuclear cells (PBMCs), obtained at new diagnosis, from a patient treated with antithyroid drugs. These receptors came from a young woman with Graves disease.

In this sample, this clonotype turned up many times. The CDR3 reads CASSLVGGLGYNEQFF. CDR3 in DNA: TGTGCCAGCAGCTTGGTTGGCGGGTTGGGGTACAATGAGCAGTTCTTC. J is TRBJ2-1 and V is TRBV5-5, with D possibly matching TRBD2 (5 bases). This CDR3 spans 16 amino acids. V lost 0 bases and J 4 bases, leaving 14 bases between the germline ends. Germline assignment: CDR1 SGHKS and CDR2 YYEKEE (reference sequence). The full variable domain, in which reference TRBV5-5 and TRBJ2-1 provide the parts outside the CDR3, is DAGVTQSPTHLIKTRGQQVTLRCSPISGHKSVSWYQQVLGQGPQFIFQYYEKEERGRGNFPDRFSARQFPNYSSELNVNALLLGDSALYLCASSLVGGLGYNEQFFGPGTRLTVL.

The rearrangement links TRBV20-1 to TRBJ2-5; D possibly corresponds to TRBD1 (5 bases). The germline V and J ends were trimmed by 5 bases and 3 bases, with 13 bases remaining between them. The germline CDR1 and CDR2 sequences are DFQATT and SNEGSKA (reference sequence). The CDR3 is 13 amino acids. The CDR3 bases are TGCAGTGCTCTTGGGGCAGCCGAAGAGACCCAGTACTTC. Amino acids: CSALGAAEETQYF.

This clonotype was counted only a few times. V and J are TRBV5-1 and TRBJ2-5, with 16 nucleotides matching TRBD2. In germline, CDR1 is SGHRS, CDR2 YFSETQ. Trimming took 4 bases from V and 5 from J; bases not matched to a gene: 8. CDR3 length: 17 amino acids. CDR3 sequence: CASSLGTSGRAFETQYF. The CDR3 bases are TGCGCCAGCAGCCTCGGGACTAGCGGGAGGGCCTTCGAGACCCAGTACTTC.

The genes are TRBV7-3 and TRBJ1-6, with a tentative D call TRBD1 (5 bases). The germline V and J ends were trimmed by 2 bases and 7 bases, with 12 bases remaining between them. The CDR3 has 15 amino acids. From germline, CDR1 is SGHTA and CDR2 FQGTGA. CDR3 protein: CASSLAPGLNSPLHF. The CDR3 DNA reads as TGTGCCAGCAGCTTAGCCCCGGGGCTGAATTCACCCCTCCACTTT.

The table lists this clonotype with a few counts. The V and J genes are TRBV15 and TRBJ2-7, with no clear D. The CDR3 extends over 13 amino acids. Trimming pared 1 base from V and 6 bases from J, leaving 10 bases between. Germline V gives CDR1 LNHNV, CDR2 YYDKDF (reference sequence). The CDR3 region has the DNA TGTGCCACCAGCAGAGCCAGGATCTCCGAGCAGTACTTC. This encodes CATSRARISEQYF.

V is TRBV29-1 and J is TRBJ2-1, with D perhaps given as TRBD1 or TRBD2 (6 bases each). Trimming left V 6 bases short and J 5 bases short, with 17 bases between. CDR1 is SQVTM, CDR2 ANQGSEA, per germline. There are 14 residues in the CDR3. CDR3 amino acids: CSVGLAEGDNEQFF. The CDR3 coding sequence is TGCAGCGTGGGGTTGGCGGAGGGGGACAATGAGCAGTTCTTC.

This clonotype was counted at least ten times. The chain combines TRBV10-2 with TRBJ1-1, with D possibly being TRBD1 (5 bases). Germline CDR1 is WSHSY and CDR2 is SAAADI. V lost 2 bases and J 2 bases, leaving 12 bases between the germline ends. The CDR3 covers 15 residues. The CDR3 loop is CASSENRWGNTEAFF. The CDR3 DNA sequence: TGCGCCAGCAGTGAGAATCGGTGGGGCAACACTGAAGCTTTCTTT.

A note on this clonotype: At one of its ends the junction is not consistent with the germline gene, which may arise from a read error. The chain uses TRBV18 and TRBJ1-1, with D uncertain. Per germline, CDR1 KGHSH and CDR2 LQKENI. This CDR3 has 19 residues. As DNA, the CDR3 is TGTGCCCGCTCACCAATTCCTATGGCCCAGGCGGCGGCGAACACTGAAGCTTTCTTT. Protein: CARSPIPMAQAAANTEAFF.

This sequence joins TRBV12-3 or TRBV12-4 and TRBJ2-6; D is perhaps TRBD1 (6 bases). V was clipped by 3 bases and J by 2 bases, with 17 bases between them. This CDR3 contains 18 residues. CDR3 DNA: TGTGCCAGCAGTTTTGGTGAGGACAGCTTCCCTGGGGCCAACGTCCTGACTTTC. It specifies CASSFGEDSFPGANVLTF.

The chain joins TRBV5-1 to TRBJ2-6, with D possibly being TRBD1 (6 bases). The V end lost 4 bases, the J end lost 2 bases, and 10 bases lay between the germline ends. Per the germline V gene, CDR1 is SGHRS and CDR2 is YFSETQ. This CDR3 is 15 amino acids long. The CDR3 spells CASSDDRTGANVLTF. CDR3 sequence (DNA): TGCGCCAGCAGCGACGACAGGACTGGGGCCAACGTCCTGACTTTC.

Concerning this clonotype: This may stem from a read error, because a much larger clone lies one nucleotide away. V usage is TRBV4-3 and J usage is TRBJ1-1; TRBD1 aligns across 10 bases. Germline V gene data show CDR1 as LGHNA and CDR2 as YSLEER. The CDR3 consists of 15 residues. CDR3 sequence reads: CAGSQQSGTGAEAFF. The CDR3 DNA reads TGCGCCGGCAGCCAGCAGTCCGGGACAGGGGCTGAAGCTTTCTTT.

This clonotype came up many times. V usage is TRBV12-3 or TRBV12-4 and J usage is TRBJ2-5; TRBD2 might be the D (6 bases). V was trimmed by 5 bases and J by 5 bases, leaving 12 bases between them. The CDR3 consists of 13 residues. CDR3 DNA: TGTGCCAGCAGTCGACTAGGGACCGAGACCCAGTACTTC. Its translation is CASSRLGTETQYF.

The gene calls are TRBV4-2 and TRBJ2-1, with TRBD1 matching 8 bases. CDR1 is LGHNA and CDR2 is YNFKEQ in the germline V gene. The CDR3 sequence is 15 residues long. Trimming at V came to 5 bases and at J to 4 bases, leaving 7 bases not matched to a gene. CDR3 coding DNA: TGTGCCAGCAGCGCCACCAGGGGGCCGTACAATGAGCAGTTCTTC. Residues: CASSATRGPYNEQFF.

This clonotype showed up many times. The genes are TRBV19 and TRBJ2-7; 7 positions agree with TRBD1. The trim removed 3 bases at V and 3 bases at J, leaving 11 bases unmatched. The CDR3 extends over 16 amino acids. Germline lookup yields CDR1 LNHDA and CDR2 SQIVND (reference sequence). The chain's CDR3 is CASSILPGQNLYEQYF. The CDR3 bases are TGTGCCAGTAGTATCCTGCCGGGACAGAACCTCTACGAGCAGTACTTC.

This clonotype has more than one count but fewer than ten. The rearrangement joins TRBV27 to TRBJ2-1; D unclear. With 0 bases removed from V and 7 bases from J, the gap between germline ends came to 10 bases. Germline CDR1 and CDR2: MNHEY and SMNVEV (reference sequence). This CDR3 has 14 residues. CDR3 nucleotide sequence: TGTGCCAGCAGTTTATCTCGGCTTGTGAATGAGCAGTTCTTC. This translates into CASSLSRLVNEQFF.

This clonotype appeared many times. The rearrangement links TRBV7-9 to TRBJ2-5; the match to TRBD2 covers 13 bases. The trim removed 3 bases at V and 1 base at J, leaving 2 bases unmatched. CDR3 size: 16 residues. CDR1 and CDR2 (germline): SEHNR, FQNEAQ (reference sequence). This CDR3 is CASSFGLAGAQETQYF. The CDR3 nucleotides are TGTGCCAGCAGCTTTGGACTAGCGGGGGCCCAAGAGACCCAGTACTTC.

The sample holds many counts of this clonotype. V gene TRBV3-1 combines with J gene TRBJ2-2, with D tentatively TRBD1 or TRBD2 (6 bases each). V shed 4 bases and J shed 0 bases, with 12 bases lying between them. This CDR3 spans 16 amino acids. Germline-derived CDR1 and CDR2 are LGHDT and YNNKEL (reference sequence). The CDR3 DNA reads as TGTGCCAGCAGCCTTAGGGGGGCTACGAACACCGGGGAGCTGTTTTTT. Encoded protein: CASSLRGATNTGELFF. The full variable domain, completed using reference TRBV3-1 and TRBJ2-2, is DTAVSQTPKYLVTQMGNDKSIKCEQNLGHDTMYWYKQDSKKFLKIMFSYNNKELIINETVPNRFSPKSPDKAHLNLHINSLELGDSAVYFCASSLRGATNTGELFFGEGSRLTVL.

With respect to this clonotype: A much more abundant neighbour one base away suggests this may be a read error. The rearrangement joins TRBV3-1 to TRBJ2-1, with D tentatively TRBD1 or TRBD2 (5 bases each). V was clipped by 3 bases and J by 5 bases, with 20 bases between them. This CDR3 spans 17 amino acids. The germline V gene has CDR1 LGHDT and CDR2 YNNKEL (reference sequence). The CDR3 region is CASSHWGLGRRDNEQFF. CDR3 sequence (DNA): TGTGCCAGCAGCCACTGGGGGTTGGGGCGTCGGGACAATGAGCAGTTCTTC.